Listed below are T cell receptor beta chains from one sample, sequenced in a study of OX40 agonist ivuxolimab in advanced cancers. Generated by immunoSEQ multiplex PCR, the TCRdb table keeps only in-frame clones and is missing some. The sample gives about 16,000 clones, 86% of which show up once; roughly 21% is in the top ten. This sample comprised CD4+ or CD8+ T cells sorted from blood, obtained in a trial of the OX40 agonist ivuxolimab. The receptor set was obtained from an adult with an advanced solid tumor such as melanoma, head and neck, liver or kidney cancer. CDR3s include the opening cysteine and the closing phenylalanine or tryptophan. A D gene is named only where the DNA matches it firmly. Expanded clones are given a class, and other clones once, few, many or no size at all.

J gene | clone size | V gene | D gene | CDR3 protein | CDR3 DNA
TRBJ2-3 | NA | TRBV28 | NA | CASSLMTGTQYF | TGTGCCAGCAGTTTAATGACGGGAACGCAGTATTTT
TRBJ2-1 | NA | TRBV27 | TRBD2 | CASSLYLAGPSEQFF | TGTGCCAGCAGTTTATACCTAGCGGGTCCAAGTGAGCAGTTCTTC
TRBJ2-3 | NA | TRBV29-1 | TRBD2 | CSGRLAGGYTQYF | TGCAGCGGCCGACTAGCGGGAGGTTATACGCAGTATTTT
TRBJ2-1 | NA | TRBV6-1 | TRBD2 | CASIRLAGGYEQFF | TGTGCCAGCATTCGACTAGCGGGAGGCTATGAGCAGTTCTTC
TRBJ2-6 | NA | TRBV28 | NA | CASSTPAGANVLTF | TGTGCCAGCAGTACCCCTGCGGGAGCCAACGTCCTGACTTTC
TRBJ2-7 | NA | TRBV13 | NA | CASSLGARTVWHEQYF | TGTGCCAGCAGCTTAGGAGCCCGGACGGTTTGGCACGAGCAGTACTTC
TRBJ2-1 | NA | TRBV5-8 | NA | CASSLTRYNEQFF | TGTGCCAGCAGCTTGACGAGATACAATGAGCAGTTCTTC
TRBJ2-7 | NA | TRBV7-9 | NA | CASSLDQHEQYF | TGTGCCAGCAGCCTCGATCAGCACGAGCAGTACTTC
TRBJ1-1 | NA | TRBV9 | NA | CASSVTMNTEAFF | TGTGCCAGCAGCGTTACGATGAACACTGAAGCTTTCTTT
TRBJ2-2 | NA | TRBV18 | NA | CASSPTWNTGELFF | TGTGCCAGCTCACCAACGTGGAACACCGGGGAGCTGTTTTTT
TRBJ1-1 | NA | TRBV14 | TRBD1 | CASSQSRQGTPEAFF | TGTGCCAGCAGCCAATCCCGACAGGGTACCCCTGAAGCTTTCTTT
TRBJ2-3 | few | TRBV9 | NA | CASSVGLLSHTDTQYF | TGTGCCAGCAGCGTAGGGCTGCTATCCCACACAGATACGCAGTATTTT
TRBJ2-7 | NA | TRBV27 | NA | CASSLGTHYEQYF | TGTGCCAGCAGTCTCGGGACCCACTACGAGCAGTACTTC
TRBJ2-5 | NA | TRBV5-1 | NA | CASMINFGETQYF | TGCGCCAGCATGATTAACTTCGGGGAGACCCAGTACTTC
TRBJ2-1 | NA | TRBV5-4 | NA | CASSLVGDYNEQFF | TGTGCCAGCAGCTTGGTCGGAGATTACAATGAGCAGTTCTTC
TRBJ1-2 | NA | TRBV5-5 | NA | CASSLGGDGYTF | TGTGCCAGCAGCCTAGGGGGGGATGGCTACACCTTC
TRBJ2-7 | NA | TRBV10-3 | TRBD2 | CAISESDGRSYEQYF | TGTGCCATCAGTGAGTCCGACGGGAGGAGCTACGAGCAGTACTTC
TRBJ2-1 | once | TRBV7-2 | NA | CASSPSSGRSYNEQFF | TGTGCCAGCAGCCCCAGTTCAGGCAGGTCCTACAATGAGCAGTTCTTC
TRBJ1-1 | NA | TRBV7-3 | NA | CASSQEGVGTEAFF | TGTGCCAGCAGCCAAGAGGGCGTCGGCACTGAAGCTTTCTTT
TRBJ2-6 | NA | TRBV27 | NA | CASSLYPPGANVLTF | TGTGCCAGCAGTTTATACCCCCCCGGGGCCAACGTCCTGACTTTC
TRBJ2-7 | NA | TRBV7-9 | TRBD1 | CASSLVGQANAYDYEQYF | TGTGCCAGCAGCTTAGTCGGACAGGCGAACGCCTACGACTACGAGCAGTACTTC
TRBJ2-5 | NA | TRBV9 | TRBD2 | CASSVVAGGGQETQYF | TGTGCCAGCAGCGTAGTAGCGGGAGGGGGCCAAGAGACCCAGTACTTC
TRBJ2-3 | NA | TRBV27 | TRBD2 | CASKRWRETDTQYF | TGTGCCAGCAAAAGGTGGCGGGAGACAGATACGCAGTATTTT
TRBJ2-1 | NA | TRBV28 | NA | CASSLSRGYEQFF | TGTGCCAGCAGTTTATCCAGGGGTTATGAGCAGTTCTTC
TRBJ2-2 | NA | TRBV4-2 | NA | CASSQETNTGELFF | TGTGCCAGCAGCCAAGAAACGAACACCGGGGAGCTGTTTTTT
TRBJ2-1 | NA | TRBV4-3 | NA | CASSQDAGPRPASAYNEQFF | TGCGCCAGCAGCCAAGACGCGGGCCCCCGGCCCGCTTCCGCCTACAATGAGCAGTTCTTC
TRBJ2-5 | NA | TRBV11-1 | TRBD2 | CASSLEVREGRETQYF | TGTGCCAGCAGCTTGGAAGTGCGGGAGGGCCGGGAGACCCAGTACTTC
TRBJ2-1 | NA | TRBV11-3 | NA | CASSLKGSSYNEQFF | TGTGCCAGCAGCTTAAAGGGCAGCTCCTACAATGAGCAGTTCTTC
TRBJ1-2 | NA | TRBV6-1 | NA | CASSNEWQNGYTF | TGTGCCAGCAGTAACGAGTGGCAGAATGGCTACACCTTC
TRBJ1-2 | NA | TRBV5-4 | TRBD1 | CASSLGDRPSYGYTF | TGTGCCAGCAGCTTGGGGGACAGACCATCCTATGGCTACACCTTC
TRBJ1-4 | NA | TRBV15 | NA | CATSRDLGANEKLFF | TGTGCCACCAGCAGAGACCTTGGGGCTAATGAAAAACTGTTTTTT
TRBJ2-7 | NA | TRBV19 | NA | CASSIPGAYEQYF | TGTGCCAGTAGTATCCCAGGGGCCTACGAGCAGTACTTC
TRBJ2-1 | NA | TRBV5-1 | TRBD2 | CASSSSGTTIEQFF | TGCGCCAGCAGCAGTAGCGGGACGACCATCGAGCAGTTCTTC
TRBJ2-5 | NA | TRBV18 | NA | CASSARARETQYF | TGTGCCAGCTCCGCCAGGGCAAGGGAGACCCAGTACTTC
TRBJ1-1 | NA | TRBV5-1 | NA | CASSLAGNTEAFF | TGCGCCAGCAGCTTGGCCGGGAACACTGAAGCTTTCTTT
TRBJ2-2 | once | TRBV7-6 | NA | CASSLDTGELFF | TGTGCCAGCAGCTTAGACACCGGGGAGCTGTTTTTT
TRBJ2-5 | NA | TRBV5-1 | NA | CASSLDIQTQYF | TGCGCCAGCAGCTTGGATATCCAGACCCAGTACTTC
TRBJ2-5 | NA | TRBV11-2 | NA | CASSFRGNYQETQYF | TGTGCCAGCAGCTTTAGGGGGAACTACCAAGAGACCCAGTACTTC
TRBJ1-1 | NA | TRBV25-1 | NA | CASGWAGTTEAFF | TGTGCCAGCGGGTGGGCCGGGACCACTGAAGCTTTCTTT
TRBJ2-1 | NA | TRBV11-2 | TRBD2 | CASSPGTSGSTFDEQFF | TGTGCCAGCAGCCCAGGGACTAGCGGGAGTACGTTCGATGAGCAGTTCTTC
TRBJ1-2 | NA | TRBV28 | NA | CASSFTAVGYTF | TGTGCCAGCAGTTTTACAGCGGTGGGCTACACCTTC
TRBJ1-4 | NA | TRBV4-1 | TRBD1 | CASSQNRDRRGKLFF | TGCGCCAGCAGCCAGAACCGGGACAGAAGGGGGAAACTGTTTTTT
TRBJ1-6 | NA | TRBV28 | TRBD1 | CASSALTGNNSPLHF | TGTGCCAGCAGTGCGCTGACAGGGAATAATTCACCCCTCCACTTT
TRBJ1-5 | NA | TRBV27 | NA | CASSFEQRSNQPQHF | TGTGCCAGCAGTTTCGAGCAGAGGAGCAATCAGCCCCAGCATTTT
TRBJ1-4 | NA | TRBV7-2 | NA | CASSFRGFWDEKLFF | TGTGCCAGCAGCTTCCGAGGTTTTTGGGATGAAAAACTGTTTTTT
TRBJ1-6 | NA | TRBV6-5 | TRBD1 | CASSQDRDSPLHF | TGTGCCAGCAGTCAGGACAGGGATTCACCCCTCCACTTT
TRBJ1-2 | NA | TRBV30 | NA | CAWRQVGSGYTF | TGTGCCTGGAGGCAGGTGGGGTCTGGCTACACCTTC
TRBJ2-7 | NA | TRBV9 | TRBD2 | CASSVQAGETYEQYF | TGTGCCAGCAGCGTCCAAGCGGGAGAGACTTACGAGCAGTACTTC
TRBJ2-1 | NA | TRBV6-4 | TRBD2 | CASSGGLAGGGEQFF | TGTGCCAGCAGTGGGGGACTAGCGGGAGGAGGTGAGCAGTTCTTC
TRBJ2-1 | few | TRBV5-4 | NA | CASSLDPLRDDEQFF | TGTGCCAGCAGCTTGGATCCGTTGAGGGACGATGAGCAGTTCTTC
TRBJ2-3 | NA | TRBV6-4 | NA | CASSDLGGDTQYF | TGTGCCAGCAGTGACCTTGGGGGAGATACGCAGTATTTT
TRBJ2-3 | once | TRBV7-2 | TRBD2 | CASSLVSAGGEDTQYF | TGTGCCAGCAGCTTAGTATCGGCGGGAGGTGAAGATACGCAGTATTTT
TRBJ2-7 | NA | TRBV7-2 | TRBD1 | CASSLTTGQGTYEQYF | TGTGCCAGCAGCCTTACCACGGGACAGGGGACCTACGAGCAGTACTTC
TRBJ1-4 | NA | TRBV28 | NA | CASSPQGRGEKLFF | TGTGCCAGCAGTCCCCAGGGGAGAGGTGAAAAACTGTTTTTT
TRBJ1-1 | NA | TRBV7-2 | NA | CASSLKGGGTEAFF | TGTGCCAGCAGCTTGAAAGGGGGGGGAACTGAAGCTTTCTTT